This is a list of T cell receptor beta chains from one sample in a study of T cells in Graves' hyperthyroidism and ophthalmopathy. A single record per CDR3 protein comes from TCRdb applying MiXCR to the multiplex PCR reads. This sample has about 200,000 distinct CDR3 sequences; roughly a sixth occur once, and the top ten carry 53%. What was sequenced was blood. The receptors here all came from a woman between 50 and 59 years old with Graves' hyperthyroidism. CDR3s leave out the opening cysteine and the closing phenylalanine or tryptophan. Fields, in order: V gene, CDR3 protein.

TRBV20-1 | SAEAGPGMDIQY
TRBV19 | ASSGDGITYNEQF
TRBV2 | ASRNQAARTGELF
TRBV30 | AWSKGGPYEQY
TRBV5-6 | ASSLLQSFTDTQY
TRBV27 | ASTPTGVTRYT
TRBV5-6 | ASSLSGTASRETQY
TRBV20-1 | SARDEGRAGELF
TRBV20-1 | SAGAGQGNEQY
TRBV20-1 | SAGEAGIGETQY
TRBV3-1 | ASSPPVGLLHEQF
TRBV11-2 | ASSSSGGTETQY
TRBV20-1 | SADNGAWAF
TRBV7-9 | ASLPSRLSTDTQY
TRBV28 | ASSLLLAEQY
TRBV19 | ASSIDSQLPVYNEQF
TRBV27 | ASSSEIATDTQY
TRBV29-1 | SVEGQGYEQY
TRBV19 | ASSPTDRGFEAF
TRBV24-1 | ATSDFGQRETQY
TRBV12-3/TRBV12-4 | ASSLVGLADEQY
TRBV20-1 | SAPKGWGPNQPQH
TRBV7-3 | ASSKRDPTYNEQF
TRBV2 | ASSDRESEAF
TRBV7-6 | ASSSSTGVHVNTEAF
TRBV11-3 | ASSFQPGAGGTEAF
TRBV28 | ASSRPGAFSGNTIY
TRBV19 | ASKTSVGTDTQY
TRBV5-1 | ASSLGSGLGEAF